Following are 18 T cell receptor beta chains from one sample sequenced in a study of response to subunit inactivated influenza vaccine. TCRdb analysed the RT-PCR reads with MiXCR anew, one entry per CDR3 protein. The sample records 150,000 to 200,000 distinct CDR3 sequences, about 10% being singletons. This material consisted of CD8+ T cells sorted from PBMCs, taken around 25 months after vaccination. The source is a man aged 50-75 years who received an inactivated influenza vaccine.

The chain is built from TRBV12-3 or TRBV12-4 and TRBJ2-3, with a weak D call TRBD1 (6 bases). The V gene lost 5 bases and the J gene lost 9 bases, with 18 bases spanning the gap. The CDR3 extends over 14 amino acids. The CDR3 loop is CASSPPPVGQTQYF. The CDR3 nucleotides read TGTGCCAGCAGTCCCCCCCCGGTCGGACAGACGCAGTATTTT.

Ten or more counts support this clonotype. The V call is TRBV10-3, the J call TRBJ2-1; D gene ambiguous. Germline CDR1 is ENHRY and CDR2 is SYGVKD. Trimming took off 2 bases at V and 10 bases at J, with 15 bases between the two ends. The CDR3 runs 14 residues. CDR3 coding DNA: TGTGCCATCAGTGAGGGAATGGTGAAGGCAGAGCAGTTCTTC. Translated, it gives CAISEGMVKAEQFF.

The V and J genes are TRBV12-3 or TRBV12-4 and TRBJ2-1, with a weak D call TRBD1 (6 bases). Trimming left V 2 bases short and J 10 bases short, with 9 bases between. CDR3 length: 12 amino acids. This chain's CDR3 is CASSLLGGEQFF. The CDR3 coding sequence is TGTGCCAGCAGTTTACTTGGGGGCGAGCAGTTCTTC.

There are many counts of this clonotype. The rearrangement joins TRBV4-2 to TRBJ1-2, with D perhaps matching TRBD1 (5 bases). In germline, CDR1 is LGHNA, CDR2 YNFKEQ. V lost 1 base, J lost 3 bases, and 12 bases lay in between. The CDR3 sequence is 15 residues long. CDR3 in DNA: TGTGCCAGCAGCCAAGGTGAGCAGGGCGACTATGGCTACACCTTC. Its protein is CASSQGEQGDYGYTF.

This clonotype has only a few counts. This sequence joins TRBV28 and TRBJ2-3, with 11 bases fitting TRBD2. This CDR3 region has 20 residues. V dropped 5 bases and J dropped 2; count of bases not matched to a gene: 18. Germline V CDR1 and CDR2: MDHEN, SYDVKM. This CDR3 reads CASSPTTSLAGGPDTDTQYF. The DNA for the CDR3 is TGTGCCAGCAGTCCCACCACCTCCTTAGCGGGAGGGCCGGACACAGATACGCAGTATTTT. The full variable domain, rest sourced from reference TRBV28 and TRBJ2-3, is DVKVTQSSRYLVKRTGEKVFLECVQDMDHENMFWYRQDPGLGLRLIYFSYDVKMKEKGDIPEGYSVSREKKERFSLILESASTNQTSMYLCASSPTTSLAGGPDTDTQYFGPGTRLTVL.

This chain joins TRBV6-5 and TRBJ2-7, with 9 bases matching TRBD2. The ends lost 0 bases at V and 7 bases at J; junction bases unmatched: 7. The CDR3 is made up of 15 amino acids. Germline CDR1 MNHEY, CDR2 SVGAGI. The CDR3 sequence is CASSYSNSGRGEQYF. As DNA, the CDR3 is TGTGCCAGCAGTTACTCGAATAGCGGGAGAGGTGAGCAGTACTTC.

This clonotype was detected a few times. This CDR3 reads CSAAGHMKLGGELFF. The DNA of the CDR3 is TGCAGTGCCGCGGGACACATGAAGCTAGGCGGGGAGCTGTTTTTT. The chain carries TRBV20-1 and TRBJ2-2, with D perhaps matching TRBD1 or TRBD2 (6 bases each). Germline V CDR1 and CDR2: DFQATT, SNEGSKA (reference sequence). The CDR3 runs to 15 residues. V was clipped by 6 bases and J by 7 bases, with 21 bases between them.

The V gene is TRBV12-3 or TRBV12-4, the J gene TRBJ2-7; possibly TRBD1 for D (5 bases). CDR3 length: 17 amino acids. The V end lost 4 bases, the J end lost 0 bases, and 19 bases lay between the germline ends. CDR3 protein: CASSSESSHRSSYEQYF. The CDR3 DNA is TGTGCCAGCAGTTCGGAAAGCTCACACAGGAGCTCCTACGAGCAGTACTTC.

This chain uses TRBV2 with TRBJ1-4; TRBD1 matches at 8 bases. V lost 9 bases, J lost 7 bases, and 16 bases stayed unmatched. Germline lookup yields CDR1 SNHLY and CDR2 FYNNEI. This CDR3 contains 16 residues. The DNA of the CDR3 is TGTGCCAGTCAGCGGTGGCAGGGGGCCTCTTCTGAAAAACTGTTTTTT. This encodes CASQRWQGASSEKLFF.

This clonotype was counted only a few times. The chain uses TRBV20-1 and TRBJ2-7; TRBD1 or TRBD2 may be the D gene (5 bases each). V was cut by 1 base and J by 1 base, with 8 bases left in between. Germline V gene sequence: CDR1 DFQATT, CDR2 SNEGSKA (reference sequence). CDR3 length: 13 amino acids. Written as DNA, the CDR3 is TGCAGTGCTAGAGGGGACGGTTCCTACGAGCAGTACTTC. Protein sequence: CSARGDGSYEQYF.

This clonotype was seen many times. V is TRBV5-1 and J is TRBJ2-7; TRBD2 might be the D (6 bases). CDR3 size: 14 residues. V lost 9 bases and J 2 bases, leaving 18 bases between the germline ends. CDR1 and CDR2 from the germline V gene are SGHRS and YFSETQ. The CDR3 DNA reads TGCGCCACCCGACTAGACACAGCAACCTACGAGCAGTACTTC. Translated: CATRLDTATYEQYF.

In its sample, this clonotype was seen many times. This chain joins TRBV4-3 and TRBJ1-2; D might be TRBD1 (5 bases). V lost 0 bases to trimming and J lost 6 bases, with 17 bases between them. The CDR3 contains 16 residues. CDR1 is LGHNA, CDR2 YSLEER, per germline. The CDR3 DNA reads TGCGCCAGCAGCCAAGAATCAGGAGGGGTTAAGGATGGCTACACCTTC. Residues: CASSQESGGVKDGYTF.

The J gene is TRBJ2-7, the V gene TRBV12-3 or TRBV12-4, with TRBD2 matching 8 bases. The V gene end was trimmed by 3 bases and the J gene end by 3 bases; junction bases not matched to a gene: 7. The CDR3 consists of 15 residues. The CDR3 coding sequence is TGTGCCAGCAGTTTTAGAGTAGCGGGGCTCTACGAGCAGTACTTC. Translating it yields CASSFRVAGLYEQYF.

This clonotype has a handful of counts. CDR3 nucleotide sequence: TGTGCCAGCAGCCAAGTTGGGGGAGGTCCCTCTGGCTACACCTTC. Residues: CASSQVGGGPSGYTF. The chain has TRBV4-2 and TRBJ1-2; TRBD1 might be the D (5 bases). The CDR3 consists of 15 residues. V lost 1 base, J lost 7 bases, and 16 bases lay in between. Germline CDR1 and CDR2: LGHNA and YNFKEQ.

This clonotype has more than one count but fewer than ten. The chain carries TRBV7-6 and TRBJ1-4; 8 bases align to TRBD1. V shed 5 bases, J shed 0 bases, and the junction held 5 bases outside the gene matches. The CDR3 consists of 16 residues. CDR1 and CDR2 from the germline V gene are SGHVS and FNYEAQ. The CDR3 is CASSPGQGATNEKLFF. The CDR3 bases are TGTGCCAGCAGCCCCGGACAGGGTGCAACTAATGAAAAACTGTTTTTT.

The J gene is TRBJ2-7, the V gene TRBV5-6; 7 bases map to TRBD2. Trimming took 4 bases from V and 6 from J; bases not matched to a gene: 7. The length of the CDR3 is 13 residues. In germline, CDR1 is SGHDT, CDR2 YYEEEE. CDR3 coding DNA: TGTGCCAGCAGCCCCGGACTAGTCCGCGAGCAGTACTTC. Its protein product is CASSPGLVREQYF.

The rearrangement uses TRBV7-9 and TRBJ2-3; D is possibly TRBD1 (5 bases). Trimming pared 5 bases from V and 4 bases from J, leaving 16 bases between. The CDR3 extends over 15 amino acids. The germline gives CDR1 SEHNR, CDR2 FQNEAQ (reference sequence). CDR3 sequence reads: CASSPHGQGADTQYF. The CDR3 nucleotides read TGTGCCAGCAGCCCCCATGGGCAGGGCGCAGATACGCAGTATTTT. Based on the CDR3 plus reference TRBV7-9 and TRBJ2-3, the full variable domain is DTGVSQNPRHKITKRGQNVTFRCDPISEHNRLYWYRQTLGQGPEFLTYFQNEAQLEKSRLLSDRFSAERPKGSFSTLEIQRTEQGDSAMYLCASSPHGQGADTQYFGPGTRLTVL.

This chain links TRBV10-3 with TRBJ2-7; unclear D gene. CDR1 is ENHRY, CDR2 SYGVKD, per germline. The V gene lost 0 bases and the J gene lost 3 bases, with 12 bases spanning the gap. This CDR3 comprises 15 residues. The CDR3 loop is CAISESGPEVYEQYF. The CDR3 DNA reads TGTGCCATCAGTGAGTCTGGGCCCGAAGTCTACGAGCAGTACTTC.